The rows below give T cell receptor beta chains drawn from one sample of a study of monozygotic twins with inflammatory bowel disease. TCRdb re-called the 5' RACE reads; one entry per CDR3 protein, DNA not given. In all, the sample yields around 450,000 distinct CDR3 sequences. Sequenced sample: blood. All receptors derive from a human donor with ulcerative colitis or Crohn's disease, or a healthy co-twin of an affected twin (not recorded which). The CDR3 runs from the conserved cysteine through the conserved F or W.

j_call,v_call,cdr3_aa
TRBJ1-3,TRBV12-3/TRBV12-4,CASSHRDRTGDTIYF
TRBJ2-5,TRBV27,CASSLYASGGVKETQYF
TRBJ1-5,TRBV27,CASSPLGGEGSNQPQHF
TRBJ2-7,TRBV5-1,CASSSGLNEQYF
TRBJ2-7,TRBV7-8,CASSLERRGEQYF
TRBJ2-5,TRBV4-1,CASRSLSGGVRETQYF
TRBJ2-1,TRBV28,CASSLVDRGYNEQFF
TRBJ2-5,TRBV4-2,CASSQAGAPETQYF
TRBJ1-5,TRBV5-1,CASSLGQNQPQHF
TRBJ2-3,TRBV10-3,CAISDPGSSTDTQYF
TRBJ2-1,TRBV6-1,CASSPLGQGDNRDNEQFF
TRBJ2-3,TRBV27,CATTSRGVGLAGTDTQYF